A selection of T cell receptor beta chains follows, all from one sample in a study of blood T cell repertoires in COVID-19. This table comes from immunoSEQ multiplex PCR, and its TCRdb copy is limited to in-frame clones, with some not included. The table records roughly 250,000 clones, roughly 84% of them present only once. Sequencing was carried out using peripheral blood. These receptors were taken from a human donor in a cohort sampled during active COVID-19. CDR3s include the opening cysteine and the closing phenylalanine or tryptophan. The D gene is left open where the match is weak. Size is stated for part of the rows, as once, few or many counts, or as a class when the clone is expanded.

d_gene	len	v_gene	abundance	j_gene	CDR3nt	CDR3aa
.	14	TRBV7-9	.	TRBJ2-7	TGTGCCAGCAGCCCCCCACAGGCCCCCTACGAGCAGTACTTC	CASSPPQAPYEQYF
.	15	TRBV5-1	.	TRBJ2-7	TGCGCCAGCAGCTTGGCGGGCGGGCGCTCCTACGAGCAGTACTTC	CASSLAGGRSYEQYF
.	13	TRBV7-7	.	TRBJ2-7	TGTGCTAGCAGCTTGAACAGGGGAGGCGAGCAGTACTTC	CASSLNRGGEQYF
.	15	TRBV1	.	TRBJ2-7	TGCACCAGCAGGGAGGCAGGACAGGGATCTGGCGAGCAGTACTTC	CTSREAGQGSGEQYF
.	17	TRBV3-1/TRBV3-2	.	TRBJ2-7	TGTGCCAGCAGCCAAGATTTCCCCGGACAGCTTTCCTACGAGCAGTACTTC	CASSQDFPGQLSYEQYF
.	16	TRBV7-2	.	TRBJ1-5	TGTGCCAGCAGCTTAGCTTCGGCAGGGCTTAATCAGCCCCAGCATTTT	CASSLASAGLNQPQHF
TRBD1	14	TRBV14	.	TRBJ2-2	TGTGCCAGCAGCTCCAGGGGGACGGCCGGGGAGCTGTTTTTT	CASSSRGTAGELFF
.	13	TRBV29-1	.	TRBJ2-1	TGCAGCGTTAGAGGAGGATTGGCCAATGAGCAGTTCTTC	CSVRGGLANEQFF
.	16	TRBV18	.	TRBJ2-2	TGTGCCAGCTCACCCCGGGGGACCGCGAACACCGGGGAGCTGTTTTTT	CASSPRGTANTGELFF
.	16	TRBV4-1	once	TRBJ2-1	TGCGCCAGCAGCCCCGGGTGGGGGCTCAAAGACAATGAGCAGTTCTTC	CASSPGWGLKDNEQFF
TRBD1	16	TRBV18	once	TRBJ2-4	TGTGCCAGCTCACCCCCGTTGACAGGGAGCAAAAACATTCAGTACTTC	CASSPPLTGSKNIQYF
.	11	TRBV18	once	TRBJ2-5	TGTGCCAGCCTGTACCAAGAGACCCAGTACTTC	CASLYQETQYF
TRBD1	13	TRBV5-5	.	TRBJ1-2	TGTGCCAGCAGCGCCACAGGGGGCTCTGGCTACACCTTC	CASSATGGSGYTF
TRBD2	16	TRBV5-4	.	TRBJ2-2	TGTGCCAGCAGCTTGATGGCTAGCGGGGATACCGGGGAGCTGTTTTTT	CASSLMASGDTGELFF
.	15	TRBV3-1/TRBV3-2	.	TRBJ2-3	TGTGCCAGCAGCCAAACAAGCGGGAGCACAGATACGCAGTATTTT	CASSQTSGSTDTQYF
TRBD1	14	TRBV6-5	.	TRBJ1-1	TGTGCCAGCAACCGAAACAGGGGGAACACTGAAGCTTTCTTT	CASNRNRGNTEAFF
TRBD2	16	TRBV12-5	.	TRBJ2-1	TGTGCTAGTGGTCCCGTCGTCGGGAGGGTTAGGAATGAGCAGTTCTTC	CASGPVVGRVRNEQFF
TRBD1	14	TRBV6-5	.	TRBJ2-3	TGTGCCAGCAGTCTGGGACAGACCACAGATACGCAGTATTTT	CASSLGQTTDTQYF
.	13	TRBV11-2	.	TRBJ2-3	TGTGCCAGCAGCTTTAGCTCGGCAGATACGCAGTATTTT	CASSFSSADTQYF
.	12	TRBV5-1	.	TRBJ2-5	TGCGCCAGCAGCCCATCACAAGAGACCCAGTACTTC	CASSPSQETQYF
TRBD1	15	TRBV6-2/TRBV6-3	.	TRBJ2-4	TGTGCCAGCAGTAGACCCGGGACAGTTAAAAACATTCAGTACTTC	CASSRPGTVKNIQYF
.	17	TRBV4-1	.	TRBJ1-1	TGCGCCAGCAGCCAAGAGCCAGTCGGGGGGCAACTCACTGAAGCTTTCTTT	CASSQEPVGGQLTEAFF
TRBD2	19	TRBV7-9	.	TRBJ2-3	TGTGCCAGCAGCGCACTAACTAGCGGGGGGATACTTCTTGCAGATACGCAGTATTTT	CASSALTSGGILLADTQYF
.	14	TRBV3-1/TRBV3-2	.	TRBJ2-1	TGTGCCAGCAGCCAAGCGGGGTTCTACAATGAGCAGTTCTTC	CASSQAGFYNEQFF
.	15	TRBV11-2	.	TRBJ2-2	TGTGCCAGCAGCCAGCAGCCCCGCGGCCCCGGGGAGCTGTTTTTT	CASSQQPRGPGELFF
.	11	TRBV7-2	.	TRBJ2-7	TGTGCCAGCAGCCGAGCCTACGAGCAGTACTTC	CASSRAYEQYF
TRBD2	15	TRBV5-1	.	TRBJ2-1	TGCGCCACCTCGTCGGGAGCGGGGGGGTACAATGAGCAGTTCTTC	CATSSGAGGYNEQFF
TRBD1	15	TRBV7-6	.	TRBJ2-1	TGTGCCAGCAGCGTGACAGGGGGGTATTACAATGAGCAGTTCTTC	CASSVTGGYYNEQFF
.	16	TRBV19	.	TRBJ2-2	TGTGCCAGTAGTCGAGGGGGAACAGGGAGCACCGGGGAGCTGTTTTTT	CASSRGGTGSTGELFF
.	14	TRBV5-4	.	TRBJ1-2	TGTGCCAGCAGCTTGCTTCAGGGAAACTATGGCTACACCTTC	CASSLLQGNYGYTF
.	13	TRBV18	.	TRBJ2-3	TGTGCCAGCTCACCAGGAGTGACAGATACGCAGTATTTT	CASSPGVTDTQYF
.	15	TRBV2	.	TRBJ2-6	TGTGCCAGCAGCGCACAGAGCTCTGGGGCCAACGTCCTGACTTTC	CASSAQSSGANVLTF
TRBD1	16	TRBV11-2	.	TRBJ1-4	TGTGCCAGCAGCTTAGCCCGGACAGGGGGCGACCGAAAACTGTTTTTT	CASSLARTGGDRKLFF
.	14	TRBV18	.	TRBJ1-1	TGTGCCAGCGCGGGACCCGCGGGCAACACTGAAGCTTTCTTT	CASAGPAGNTEAFF
TRBD1	14	TRBV6-5	.	TRBJ2-7	TGTGCCAGCAGGACAGGACAGGGGTGGTACGAGCAGTACTTC	CASRTGQGWYEQYF
TRBD2	15	TRBV2	once	TRBJ2-1	TGTGCCAGCAGAGAAACTAGCGGGAGGGGCGATGAGCAGTTCTTC	CASRETSGRGDEQFF